Sequencing of this TCR beta chain was carried out in a study of shared clonotypes between healthy human individuals. Notes on the study in general: About 5% was the fraction of naive CD4 clonotypes found shared across a handful of donors. Sampling was confined to blood; repertoires within tissues likely differ. The study drew on few donors, limiting represented genetic and exposure-history diversity.

In the case of this clone: Its antigen is not identified.

The CDR3 spans 12 residues. The germline V gene has CDR1 SGHTA and CDR2 FQGNSA. V shed 5 bases and J shed 8 bases, with 10 bases lying between them. Investigators spread the genomic DNA of each subset evenly over several immunoSEQ plates. Method: immunoSEQ multiplex PCR; TCRdb's copy keeps in-frame clones and lacks some. Found here are about 640,000 clones, approximately 79% of them singletons; the top ten hold about 1.8%. This chain links TRBV7-2 with TRBJ1-3, with D unclear. Sequenced sample: memory CD4+ T cells sorted from blood. As for subset: CD45RA-negative fraction. The clonotype originates from a woman aged 25 to 39 in good health. The chain's CDR3 is CASSPHRDTIYF. In DNA form, the CDR3 reads TGTGCCAGCAGCCCGCATCGGGACACCATATATTTT.